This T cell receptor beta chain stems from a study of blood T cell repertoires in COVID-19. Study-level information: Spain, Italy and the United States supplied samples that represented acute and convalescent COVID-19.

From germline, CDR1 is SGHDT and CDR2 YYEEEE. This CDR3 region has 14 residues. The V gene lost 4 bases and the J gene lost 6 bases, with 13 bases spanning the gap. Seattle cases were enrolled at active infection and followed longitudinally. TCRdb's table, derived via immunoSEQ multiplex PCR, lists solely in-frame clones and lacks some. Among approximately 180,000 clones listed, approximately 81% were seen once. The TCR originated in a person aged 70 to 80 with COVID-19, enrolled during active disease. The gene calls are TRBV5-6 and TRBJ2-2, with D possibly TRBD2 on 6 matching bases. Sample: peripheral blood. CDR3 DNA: TGTGCCAGCAGCGCCGGAGGGGTGGCCGGGGAGCTGTTTTTT. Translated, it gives CASSAGGVAGELFF.